This T cell receptor (beta chain) was sequenced for a study of T cells in Graves' hyperthyroidism and ophthalmopathy. Whole-study context: Peripheral blood draws took place at initial diagnosis, ahead of any treatment. The study, taken as a whole, reports: Median prediction lead before ophthalmopathy onset was around 7 months with the model. Blood also held most thyroid clonotypes expanded beyond 0.001.

This clonotype turned up a few times. The antigen remains unidentified. This CDR3 comprises 16 residues. Germline values: CDR1 MGHRA, CDR2 YSYEKL. Trimming removed 3 bases from V and 0 bases from J, with 11 bases in between. Amplified TCR beta CDR3 regions came from RNA transcripts. TCR CDR3 regions were first amplified by RT-PCR with HTBI primers. TCRdb itself ran the multiplex PCR reads through MiXCR, one entry per CDR3 protein. The data show around 520,000 distinct CDR3 sequences, roughly 15% seen once. No progression to ophthalmopathy during 18 months of follow-up defined stable disease. This TCR was sampled from a woman between 35 and 50 years old with Graves' hyperthyroidism. Sequencing used blood. This chain connects TRBV4-1 to TRBJ1-4; D ambiguous. CDR3 coding DNA: TGCGCCAGCAGCCAGGGGTATAGGGCAACTAATGAAAAACTGTTTTTT. It specifies CASSQGYRATNEKLFF.